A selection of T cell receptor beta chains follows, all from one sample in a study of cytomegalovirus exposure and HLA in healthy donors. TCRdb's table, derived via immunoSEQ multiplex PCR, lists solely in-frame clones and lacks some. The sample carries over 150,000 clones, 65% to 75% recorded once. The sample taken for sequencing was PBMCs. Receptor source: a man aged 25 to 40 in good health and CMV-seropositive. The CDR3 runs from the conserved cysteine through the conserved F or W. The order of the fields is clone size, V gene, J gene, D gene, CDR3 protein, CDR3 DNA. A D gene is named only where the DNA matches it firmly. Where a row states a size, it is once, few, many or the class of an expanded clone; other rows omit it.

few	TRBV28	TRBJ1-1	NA	CASSLDPPTRARAEAFF	TGTGCCAGCAGTTTAGACCCGCCCACGAGGGCTCGTGCTGAAGCTTTCTTT
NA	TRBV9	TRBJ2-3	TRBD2	CASSVGAAGGGDTQYF	TGTGCCAGCAGCGTAGGGGCAGCGGGAGGGGGAGATACGCAGTATTTT
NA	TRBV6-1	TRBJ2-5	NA	CASSPRLGSPETQYF	TGTGCCAGCAGCCCCCGACTAGGCAGTCCAGAGACCCAGTACTTC
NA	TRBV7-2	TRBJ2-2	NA	CASSLWGGGGGELFF	TGTGCCAGCAGCTTATGGGGGGGCGGTGGCGGGGAGCTGTTTTTT
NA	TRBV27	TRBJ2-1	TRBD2	CASSSIAGVTYNEQFF	TGTGCCAGCAGTTCTATAGCGGGAGTTACTTACAATGAGCAGTTCTTC
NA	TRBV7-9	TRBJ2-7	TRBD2	CASQEGGGYEQYF	TGTGCCAGCCAGGAGGGCGGGGGTTACGAGCAGTACTTC
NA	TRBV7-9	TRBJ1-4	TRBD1	CASSMTGGPMFF	TGTGCCAGCAGCATGACAGGGGGGCCAATGTTTTTT
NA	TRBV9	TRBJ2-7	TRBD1	CASSLGQGGYEQYF	TGTGCCAGCAGCCTCGGACAGGGTGGGTACGAGCAGTACTTC
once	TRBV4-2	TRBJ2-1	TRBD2	CASSHPGAGGPHNEQFF	TGTGCCAGCAGCCATCCCGGTGCGGGAGGGCCCCACAATGAGCAGTTCTTC
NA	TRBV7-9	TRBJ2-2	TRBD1	CASRQRQGLGDTGELFF	TGTGCCAGCAGACAGAGACAGGGATTGGGAGACACCGGGGAGCTGTTTTTT
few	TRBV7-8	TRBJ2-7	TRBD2	CASRVLAGTPSSPAEQYF	TGTGCCAGCAGGGTTCTAGCGGGAACGCCGTCGTCTCCGGCCGAGCAGTACTTC
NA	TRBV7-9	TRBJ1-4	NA	CASSTYTGRGNEKLFF	TGTGCCAGCAGCACCTACACAGGGCGAGGTAATGAAAAACTGTTTTTT
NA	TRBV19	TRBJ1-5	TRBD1	CASSSPIRTGFYQPQHF	TGTGCCAGTAGTTCACCCATCCGGACAGGGTTCTATCAGCCCCAGCATTTT
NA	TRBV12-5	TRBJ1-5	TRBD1	CASGIGTGEQPQHF	TGTGCTAGTGGTATCGGGACAGGGGAACAGCCCCAGCATTTT